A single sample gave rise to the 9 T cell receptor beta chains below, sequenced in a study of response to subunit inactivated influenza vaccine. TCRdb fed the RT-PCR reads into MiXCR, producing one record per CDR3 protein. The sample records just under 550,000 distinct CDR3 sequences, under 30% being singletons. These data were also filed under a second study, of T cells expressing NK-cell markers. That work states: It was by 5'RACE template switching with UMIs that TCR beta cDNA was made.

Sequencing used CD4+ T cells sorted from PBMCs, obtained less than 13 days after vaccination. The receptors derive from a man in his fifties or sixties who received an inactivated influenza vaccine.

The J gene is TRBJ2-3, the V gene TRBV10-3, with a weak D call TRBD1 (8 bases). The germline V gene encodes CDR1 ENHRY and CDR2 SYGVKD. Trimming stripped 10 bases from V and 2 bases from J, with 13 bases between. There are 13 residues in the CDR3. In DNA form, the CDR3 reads TGTGCCAACAGGGGGGGGTACACAGATACGCAGTATTTT. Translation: CANRGGYTDTQYF.

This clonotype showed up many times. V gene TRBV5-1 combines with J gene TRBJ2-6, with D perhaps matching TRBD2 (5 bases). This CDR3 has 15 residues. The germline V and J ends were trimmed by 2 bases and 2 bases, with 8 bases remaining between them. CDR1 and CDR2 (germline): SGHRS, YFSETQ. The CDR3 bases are TGCGCCAGCAGCTTCTCCGGGACTGGGGCCAACGTCCTGACTTTC. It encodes CASSFSGTGANVLTF. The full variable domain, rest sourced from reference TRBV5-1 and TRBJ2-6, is KAGVTQTPRYLIKTRGQQVTLSCSPISGHRSVSWYQQTPGQGLQFLFEYFSETQRNKGNFPGRFSGRQFSNSRSEMNVSTLELGDSALYLCASSFSGTGANVLTFGAGSRLTVL.

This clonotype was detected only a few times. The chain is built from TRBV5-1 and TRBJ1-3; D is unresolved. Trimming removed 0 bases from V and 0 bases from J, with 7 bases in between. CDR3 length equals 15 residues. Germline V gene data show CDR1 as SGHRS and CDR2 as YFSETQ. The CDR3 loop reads CASSLGQASGNTIYF. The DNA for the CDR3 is TGCGCCAGCAGCTTGGGACAAGCCTCTGGAAACACCATATATTTT.

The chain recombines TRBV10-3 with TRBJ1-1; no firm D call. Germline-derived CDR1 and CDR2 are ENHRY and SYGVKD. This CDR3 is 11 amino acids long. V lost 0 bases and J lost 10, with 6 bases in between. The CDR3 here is CAISESVGAFF. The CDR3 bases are TGTGCCATCAGTGAGTCTGTAGGAGCTTTCTTT.

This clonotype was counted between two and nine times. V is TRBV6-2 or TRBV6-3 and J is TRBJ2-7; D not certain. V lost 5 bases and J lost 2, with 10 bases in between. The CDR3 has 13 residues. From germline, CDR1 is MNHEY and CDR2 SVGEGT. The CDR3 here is CASSKDVTYEQYF. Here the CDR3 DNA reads TGTGCCAGCAGTAAAGACGTAACCTACGAGCAGTACTTC.

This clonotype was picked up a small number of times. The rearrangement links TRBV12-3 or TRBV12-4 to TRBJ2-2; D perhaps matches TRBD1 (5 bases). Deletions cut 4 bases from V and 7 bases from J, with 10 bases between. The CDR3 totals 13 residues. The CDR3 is CASSSLGRGELFF. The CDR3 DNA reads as TGTGCCAGCAGTTCGCTGGGGCGCGGGGAGCTGTTTTTT.

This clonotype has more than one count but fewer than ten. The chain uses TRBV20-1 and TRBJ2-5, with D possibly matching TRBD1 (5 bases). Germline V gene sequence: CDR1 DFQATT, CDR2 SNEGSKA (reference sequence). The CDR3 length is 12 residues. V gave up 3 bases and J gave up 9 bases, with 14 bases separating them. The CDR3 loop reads CSASIQARAQYF. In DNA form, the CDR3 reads TGCAGTGCTAGCATACAGGCCCGGGCCCAGTACTTC.

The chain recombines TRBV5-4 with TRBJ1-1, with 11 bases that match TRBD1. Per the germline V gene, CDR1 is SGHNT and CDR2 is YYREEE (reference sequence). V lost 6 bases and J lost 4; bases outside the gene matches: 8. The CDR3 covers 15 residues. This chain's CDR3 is CASTLPGQGATEAFF. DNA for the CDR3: TGTGCCAGCACCCTACCCGGACAGGGGGCCACTGAAGCTTTCTTT.

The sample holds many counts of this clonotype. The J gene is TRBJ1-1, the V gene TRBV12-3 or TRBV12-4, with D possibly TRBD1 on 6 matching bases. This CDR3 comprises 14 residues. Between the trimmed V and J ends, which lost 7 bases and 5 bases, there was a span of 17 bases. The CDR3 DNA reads TGTGCCAGCACCGCAGCAGGGGTTGGGACTGAAGCTTTCTTT. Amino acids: CASTAAGVGTEAFF.